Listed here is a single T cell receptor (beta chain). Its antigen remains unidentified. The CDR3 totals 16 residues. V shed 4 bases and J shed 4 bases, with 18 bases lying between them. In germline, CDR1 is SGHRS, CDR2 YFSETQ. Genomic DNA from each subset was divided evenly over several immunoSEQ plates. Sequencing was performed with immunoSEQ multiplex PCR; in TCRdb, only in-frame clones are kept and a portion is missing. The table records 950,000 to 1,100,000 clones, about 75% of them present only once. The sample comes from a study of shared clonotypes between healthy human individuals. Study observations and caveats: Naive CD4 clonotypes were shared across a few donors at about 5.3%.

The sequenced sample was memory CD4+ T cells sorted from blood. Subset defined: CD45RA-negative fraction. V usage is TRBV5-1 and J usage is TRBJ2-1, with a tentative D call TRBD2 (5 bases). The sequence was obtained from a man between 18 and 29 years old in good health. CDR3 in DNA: TGCGCCAGCAGCGTAACCTCCGGGAACTTATACAATGAGCAGTTCTTC. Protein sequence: CASSVTSGNLYNEQFF.